This TCR beta chain was sequenced in a study of T cells in women clearing cervical HPV infection. immunoSEQ multiplex PCR used an average of around 1,200 ng genomic DNA. Generated by immunoSEQ multiplex PCR, the TCRdb table keeps only in-frame clones and is missing some. Recorded for this sample: over 30,000 clones. Prevalent HPV16 infections were excluded; only incident single HPV16 infections included. The clonotype comes from a woman between 18 and 70 years old with a cervical HPV16 infection that either progressed to CIN3+ or cleared (not recorded which). The sequencing input was blood buffy coat.

The CDR3 here is CASSLVQGADSGELFF. Partial CDR3 DNA: TGCGCCAGCAGCTTAGTCCAGGGGGCGGATTCCGGGGAG. The rearrangement uses TRBV5-1 and TRBJ2-2; 8 bases fit TRBD1. The missing CDR3 end, 3 residues past where the read stops, is filled in from the germline J gene. This CDR3 region has 16 residues. V was pared by 2 bases and J by 6 bases, with 9 bases of the junction left unmatched. Germline V gene sequence: CDR1 SGHRS, CDR2 YFSETQ.